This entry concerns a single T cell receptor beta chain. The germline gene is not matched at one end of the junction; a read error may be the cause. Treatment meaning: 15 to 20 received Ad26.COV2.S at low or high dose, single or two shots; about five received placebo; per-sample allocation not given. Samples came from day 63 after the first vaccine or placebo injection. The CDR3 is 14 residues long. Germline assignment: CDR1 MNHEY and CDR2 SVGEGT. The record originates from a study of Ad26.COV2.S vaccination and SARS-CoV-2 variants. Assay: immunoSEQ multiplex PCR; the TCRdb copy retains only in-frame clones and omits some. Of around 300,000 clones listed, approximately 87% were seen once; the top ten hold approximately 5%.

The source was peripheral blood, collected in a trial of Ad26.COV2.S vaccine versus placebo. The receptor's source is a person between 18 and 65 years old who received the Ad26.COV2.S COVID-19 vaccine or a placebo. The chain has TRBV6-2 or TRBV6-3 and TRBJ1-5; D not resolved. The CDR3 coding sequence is TGTGCCAGCAGGTACTTTGGGCCAGGTCAGCCCCAGCATTTT. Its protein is CASRYFGPGQPQHF.